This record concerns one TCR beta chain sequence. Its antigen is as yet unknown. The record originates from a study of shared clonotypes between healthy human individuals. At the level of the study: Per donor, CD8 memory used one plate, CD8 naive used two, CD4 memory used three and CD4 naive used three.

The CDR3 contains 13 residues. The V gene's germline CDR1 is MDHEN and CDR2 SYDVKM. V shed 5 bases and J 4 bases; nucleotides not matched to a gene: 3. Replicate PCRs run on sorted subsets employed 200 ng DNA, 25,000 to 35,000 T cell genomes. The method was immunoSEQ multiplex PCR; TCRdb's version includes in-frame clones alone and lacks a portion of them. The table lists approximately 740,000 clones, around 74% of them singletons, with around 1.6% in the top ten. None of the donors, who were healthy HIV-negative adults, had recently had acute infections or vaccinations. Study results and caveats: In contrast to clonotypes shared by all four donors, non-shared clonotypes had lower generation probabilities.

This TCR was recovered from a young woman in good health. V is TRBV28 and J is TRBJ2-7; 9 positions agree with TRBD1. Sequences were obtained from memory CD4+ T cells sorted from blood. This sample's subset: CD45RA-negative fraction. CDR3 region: CASSDGQGYEQYF. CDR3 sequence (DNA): TGTGCCAGCAGTGACGGACAGGGGTACGAGCAGTACTTC.